Listed here is a single T cell receptor (beta chain). These data come from a study of blood T cells in healthy people across ages. Primers used in a second PCR of about 6 to 11 cycles were a sample-barcoded 5' primer and a J-beta primer mix. MiXCR, run by TCRdb on the 5' RACE reads, gives a single entry per CDR3 protein. The sample lists roughly 2 million distinct CDR3 sequences, around half occurring once. CDR1 and CDR2 from the germline V gene are MGHRA and YSYEKL. With V trimmed by 1 base and J by 2 bases, 6 bases remained unmatched. The CDR3 is made up of 16 amino acids. The chain links TRBV4-1 to TRBJ2-3, with 7 bases lining up with TRBD1. The TCR was taken from a middle-aged woman in good health. Sequencing was performed on blood. CDR3 amino acids: CASSQGTGTYTDTQYF. In nucleotides, the CDR3 is TGCGCCAGCAGCCAAGGGACAGGAACTTACACAGATACGCAGTATTTT.